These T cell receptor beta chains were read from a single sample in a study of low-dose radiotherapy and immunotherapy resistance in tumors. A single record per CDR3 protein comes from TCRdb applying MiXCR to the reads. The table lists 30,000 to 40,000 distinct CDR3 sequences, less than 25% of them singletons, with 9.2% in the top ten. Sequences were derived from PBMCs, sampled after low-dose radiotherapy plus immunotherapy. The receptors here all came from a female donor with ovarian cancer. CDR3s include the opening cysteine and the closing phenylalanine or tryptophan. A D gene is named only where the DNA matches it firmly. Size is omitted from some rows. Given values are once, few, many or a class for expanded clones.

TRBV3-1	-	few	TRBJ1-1	CASSQEGLNTEAFF	TGTGCCAGCAGCCAAGAAGGACTGAACACTGAAGCTTTCTTT
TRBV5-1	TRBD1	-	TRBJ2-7	CASSNGQGGTYEQYF	TGCGCCAGCAGCAATGGACAGGGGGGGACCTACGAGCAGTACTTC
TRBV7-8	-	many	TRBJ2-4	CASSFLDPSSVKNIQYF	TGTGCCAGCAGCTTCCTCGACCCTTCTTCGGTCAAAAACATTCAGTACTTC
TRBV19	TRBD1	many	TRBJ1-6	CASSTTGTGADSPLHF	TGTGCCAGTAGTACAACCGGGACAGGGGCGGATTCACCCCTCCACTTT
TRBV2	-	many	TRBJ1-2	CASSERQFYGYTF	TGTGCCAGCAGTGAAAGGCAGTTCTATGGCTACACCTTC
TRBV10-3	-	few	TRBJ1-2	CATQGGDYGYTF	TGTGCCACCCAGGGTGGGGACTATGGCTACACCTTC
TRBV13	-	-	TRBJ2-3	CASSAGSTQYF	TGTGCCAGCAGTGCGGGTTCAACGCAGTATTTT
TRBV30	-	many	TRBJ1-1	CAWSVLRTEAFF	TGTGCCTGGAGTGTACTACGCACTGAAGCTTTCTTT
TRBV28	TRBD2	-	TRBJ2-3	CASSGLAQSDTQYF	TGTGCCAGCTCGGGACTAGCACAATCAGATACGCAGTATTTT
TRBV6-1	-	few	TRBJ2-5	CASFFRGGSETQYF	TGTGCCAGTTTTTTTAGGGGGGGCTCTGAGACCCAGTACTTC
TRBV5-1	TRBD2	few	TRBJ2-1	CASSASGGANEQFF	TGCGCCAGCAGCGCCAGCGGGGGGGCTAATGAGCAGTTCTTC
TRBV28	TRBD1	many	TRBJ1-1	CASSLGQSWTGAFF	TGTGCCAGCAGCTTGGGACAGAGTTGGACCGGGGCTTTCTTT
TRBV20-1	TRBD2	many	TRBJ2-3	CSARRTSGATTDTQYF	TGCAGTGCTAGACGGACTAGCGGGGCGACTACAGATACGCAGTATTTT
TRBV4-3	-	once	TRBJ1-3	CASSQDAGMYTIYF	TGCGCCAGCAGCCAAGACGCAGGGATGTACACCATATATTTT
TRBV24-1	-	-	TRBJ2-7	CATSDSWSDSYEQYF	TGTGCCACCAGTGATTCCTGGAGCGACTCCTACGAGCAGTACTTC
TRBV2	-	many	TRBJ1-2	CASSEAIYRKGVYTF	TGTGCCAGCAGTGAAGCTATATATAGAAAGGGAGTCTACACCTTC
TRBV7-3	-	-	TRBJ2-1	CASSAEGTYNEQFF	TGTGCCAGCAGCGCGGAGGGCACATACAATGAGCAGTTCTTC
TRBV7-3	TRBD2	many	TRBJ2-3	CASSPGLAGGTQYF	TGTGCCAGCAGCCCAGGACTAGCGGGGGGTACGCAGTATTTT
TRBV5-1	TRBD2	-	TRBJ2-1	CASSLDPGLAGETKFF	TGCGCCAGCAGCTTGGACCCGGGACTAGCGGGAGAGACGAAGTTCTTC
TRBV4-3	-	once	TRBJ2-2	CASSQSIRVEWTGELFF	TGCGCCAGCAGCCAATCAATCAGGGTAGAATGGACCGGGGAGCTGTTTTTT
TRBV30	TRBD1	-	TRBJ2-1	CAWSAQGSNEQFF	TGTGCCTGGAGCGCACAGGGGAGCAATGAGCAGTTCTTC
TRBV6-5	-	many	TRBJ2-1	CASSYGGPLPGQFF	TGTGCCAGCAGTTACGGGGGGCCCCTTCCAGGGCAGTTCTTC